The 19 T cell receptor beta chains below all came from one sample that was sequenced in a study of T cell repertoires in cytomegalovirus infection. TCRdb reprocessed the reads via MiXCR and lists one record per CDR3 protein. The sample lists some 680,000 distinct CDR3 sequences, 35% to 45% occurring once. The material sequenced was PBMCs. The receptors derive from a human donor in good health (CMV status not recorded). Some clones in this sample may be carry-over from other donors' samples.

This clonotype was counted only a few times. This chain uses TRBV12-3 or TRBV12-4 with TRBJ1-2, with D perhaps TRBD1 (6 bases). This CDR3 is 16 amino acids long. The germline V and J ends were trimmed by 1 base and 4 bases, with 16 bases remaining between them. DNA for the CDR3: TGTGCCAGCAGTTTAGACCGTCCCTTAGGGGGCTATGGCTACACCTTC. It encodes CASSLDRPLGGYGYTF.

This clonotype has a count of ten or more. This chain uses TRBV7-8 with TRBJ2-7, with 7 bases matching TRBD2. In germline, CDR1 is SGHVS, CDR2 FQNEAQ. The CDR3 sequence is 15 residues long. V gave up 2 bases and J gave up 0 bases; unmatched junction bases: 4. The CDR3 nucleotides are TGTGCCAGCAGCTTATGGGGGGGGTTCTCCTACGAGCAGTACTTC. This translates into CASSLWGGFSYEQYF.

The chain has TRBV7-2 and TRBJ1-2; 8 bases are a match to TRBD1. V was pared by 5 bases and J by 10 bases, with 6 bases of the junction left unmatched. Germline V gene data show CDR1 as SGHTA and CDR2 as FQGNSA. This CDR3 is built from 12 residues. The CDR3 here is CASSLRQGPYTF. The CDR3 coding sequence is TGTGCCAGCAGCCTCAGACAGGGGCCCTACACCTTC.

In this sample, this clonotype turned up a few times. This CDR3 is CASSPPVPQGLETQYF. The CDR3 DNA reads as TGTGCCAGCAGCCCTCCGGTCCCACAGGGGTTGGAGACCCAGTACTTC. This chain links TRBV7-6 with TRBJ2-5, with TRBD1 matching over 7 bases. With V trimmed by 5 bases and J by 5 bases, 14 bases remained unmatched. Germline loops: CDR1 SGHVS, CDR2 FNYEAQ. The CDR3 is 16 residues long.

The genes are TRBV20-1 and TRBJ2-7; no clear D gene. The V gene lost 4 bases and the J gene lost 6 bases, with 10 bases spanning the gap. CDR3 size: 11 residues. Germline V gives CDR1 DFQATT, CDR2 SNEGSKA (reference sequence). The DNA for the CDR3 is TGCAGTGCTAATGGTCCGGGCGAGCAGTACTTC. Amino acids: CSANGPGEQYF.

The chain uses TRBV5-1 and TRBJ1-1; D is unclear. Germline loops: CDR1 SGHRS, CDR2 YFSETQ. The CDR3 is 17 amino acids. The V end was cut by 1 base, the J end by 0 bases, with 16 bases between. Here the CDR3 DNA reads TGCGCCAGCAGCTTGCGGCCCCCCGGCGGTGTGAACACTGAAGCTTTCTTT. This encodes CASSLRPPGGVNTEAFF.

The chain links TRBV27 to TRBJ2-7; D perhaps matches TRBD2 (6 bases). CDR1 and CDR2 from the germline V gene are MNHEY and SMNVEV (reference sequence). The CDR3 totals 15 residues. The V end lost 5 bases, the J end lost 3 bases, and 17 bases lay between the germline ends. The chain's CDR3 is CASSSGSGTNYEQYF. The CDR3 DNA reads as TGTGCCAGCAGTAGTGGTAGCGGTACTAACTACGAGCAGTACTTC.

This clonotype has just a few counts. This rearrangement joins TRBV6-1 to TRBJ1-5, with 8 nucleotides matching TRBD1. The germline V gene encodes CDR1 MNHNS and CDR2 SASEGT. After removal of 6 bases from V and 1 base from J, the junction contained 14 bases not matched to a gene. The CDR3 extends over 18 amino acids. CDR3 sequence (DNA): TGTGCCAGCAGCCTTTTACTGGCCGGGACAGGAAGCAATCAGCCCCAGCATTTT. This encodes CASSLLLAGTGSNQPQHF.

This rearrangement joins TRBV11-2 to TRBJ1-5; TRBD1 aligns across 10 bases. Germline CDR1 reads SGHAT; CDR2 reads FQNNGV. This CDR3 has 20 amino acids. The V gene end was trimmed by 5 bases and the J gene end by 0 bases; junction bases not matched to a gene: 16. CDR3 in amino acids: CASSAGIGTGDRFSNQPQHF. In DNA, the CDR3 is TGTGCCAGCAGCGCCGGAATCGGGACAGGGGATAGGTTTAGCAATCAGCCCCAGCATTTT.

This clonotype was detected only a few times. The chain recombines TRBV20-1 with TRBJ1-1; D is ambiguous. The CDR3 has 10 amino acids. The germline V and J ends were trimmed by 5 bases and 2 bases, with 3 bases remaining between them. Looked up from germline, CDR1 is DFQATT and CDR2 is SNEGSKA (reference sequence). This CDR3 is CSADNTEAFF. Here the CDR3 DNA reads TGCAGTGCTGACAACACTGAAGCTTTCTTT.

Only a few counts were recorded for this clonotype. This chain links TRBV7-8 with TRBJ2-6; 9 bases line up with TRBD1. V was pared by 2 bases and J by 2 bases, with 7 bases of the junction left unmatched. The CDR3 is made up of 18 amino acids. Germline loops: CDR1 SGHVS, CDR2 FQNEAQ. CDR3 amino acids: CASSLWDRVSTGANVLTF. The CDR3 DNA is TGTGCCAGCAGCTTATGGGACAGGGTGAGCACTGGGGCCAACGTCCTGACTTTC.

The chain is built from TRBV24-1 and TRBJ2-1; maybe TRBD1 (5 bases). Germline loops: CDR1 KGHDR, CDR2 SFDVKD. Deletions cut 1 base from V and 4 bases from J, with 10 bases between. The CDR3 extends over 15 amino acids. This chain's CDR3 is CATSDLQARYNEQFF. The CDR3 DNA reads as TGTGCCACCAGTGATTTACAGGCTAGATACAATGAGCAGTTCTTC.

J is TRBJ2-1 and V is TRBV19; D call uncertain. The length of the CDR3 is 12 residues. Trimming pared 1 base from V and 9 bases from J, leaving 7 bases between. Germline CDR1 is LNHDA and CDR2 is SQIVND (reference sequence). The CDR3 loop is CASSIVNGEQFF. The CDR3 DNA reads TGTGCCAGTAGTATAGTCAATGGTGAGCAGTTCTTC.

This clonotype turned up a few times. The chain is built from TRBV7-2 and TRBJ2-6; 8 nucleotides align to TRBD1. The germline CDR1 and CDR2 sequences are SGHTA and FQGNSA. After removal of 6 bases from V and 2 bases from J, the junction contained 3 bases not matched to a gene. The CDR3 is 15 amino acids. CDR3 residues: CASRRQGPGANVLTF. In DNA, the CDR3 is TGTGCCAGCAGACGACAGGGGCCTGGGGCCAACGTCCTGACTTTC. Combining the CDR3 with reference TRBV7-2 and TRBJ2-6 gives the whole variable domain GAGVSQSPSNKVTEKGKDVELRCDPISGHTALYWYRQSLGQGLEFLIYFQGNSAPDKSGLPSDRFSAERTGGSVSTLTIQRTQQEDSAVYLCASRRQGPGANVLTFGAGSRLTVL.

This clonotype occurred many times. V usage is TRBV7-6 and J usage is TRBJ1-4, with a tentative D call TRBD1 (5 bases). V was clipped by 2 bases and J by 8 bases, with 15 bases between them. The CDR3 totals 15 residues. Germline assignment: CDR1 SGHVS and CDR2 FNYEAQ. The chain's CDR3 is CASSLNQGASEKLFF. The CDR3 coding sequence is TGTGCCAGCAGCTTAAATCAAGGGGCTTCAGAAAAACTGTTTTTT.

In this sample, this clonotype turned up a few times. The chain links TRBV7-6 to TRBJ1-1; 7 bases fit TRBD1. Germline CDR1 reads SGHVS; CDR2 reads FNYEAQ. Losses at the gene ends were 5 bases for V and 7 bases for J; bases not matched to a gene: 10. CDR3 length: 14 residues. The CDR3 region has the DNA TGTGCCAGCAGCCCCTATGAGGGGGCGGTTGAAGCTTTCTTT. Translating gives CASSPYEGAVEAFF.

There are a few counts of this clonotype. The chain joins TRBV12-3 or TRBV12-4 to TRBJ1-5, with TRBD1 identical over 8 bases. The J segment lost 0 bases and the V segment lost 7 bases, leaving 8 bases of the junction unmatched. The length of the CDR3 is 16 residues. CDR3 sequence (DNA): TGTGCCAGCACCACCGGGACAGGACCTAGCAATCAGCCCCAGCATTTT. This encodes CASTTGTGPSNQPQHF.

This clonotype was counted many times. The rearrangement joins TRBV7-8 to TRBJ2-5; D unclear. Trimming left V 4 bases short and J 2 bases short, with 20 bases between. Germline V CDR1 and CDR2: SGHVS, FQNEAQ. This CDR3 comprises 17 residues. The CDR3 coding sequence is TGTGCCAGCAGCTCCCTGGGCTTCACGGTGACACAAGAGACCCAGTACTTC. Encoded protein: CASSSLGFTVTQETQYF.

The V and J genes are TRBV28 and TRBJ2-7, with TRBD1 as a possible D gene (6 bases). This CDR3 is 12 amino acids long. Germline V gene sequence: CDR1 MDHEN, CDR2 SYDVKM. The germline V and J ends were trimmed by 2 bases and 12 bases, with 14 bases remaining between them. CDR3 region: CASSLPGTRAYF. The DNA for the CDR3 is TGTGCCAGCAGTTTACCGGGGACAAGGGCGTACTTC.